A single sample gave rise to the 30 T cell receptor beta chains below, sequenced in a study of CD8 T cells in Susac syndrome. RNA totalling about 0.5 to 1 ug underwent reverse transcription with random hexamers. TCRdb called the immunoSEQ multiplex PCR reads again in MiXCR, with one record for every CDR3 protein. The sample holds about 150,000 distinct CDR3 sequences, approximately 93% seen once. The specimen sequenced was CD4+ T cells from PBMCs. The source of these receptors is a human donor in good health.

The genes are TRBV6-6 and TRBJ2-7; tentative D call: TRBD2 (7 bases). The CDR3 spans 13 residues. Germline values: CDR1 MNHNY, CDR2 SVGAGI (reference sequence). V lost 5 bases, J lost 3 bases, and 11 bases lay in between. CDR3 sequence (DNA): TGTGCCAGCAGTATGAGGGGGGGCTACGAGCAGTACTTC. It encodes CASSMRGGYEQYF.

This clonotype was recorded once. The gene calls are TRBV20-1 and TRBJ2-5; D is uncertain. Trimming stripped 0 bases from V and 5 bases from J, with 13 bases between. Germline CDR1 is DFQATT and CDR2 is SNEGSKA (reference sequence). The length of the CDR3 is 14 residues. The CDR3 is CSAREGTGGETQYF. The CDR3 region has the DNA TGCAGTGCTAGAGAGGGAACTGGTGGGGAGACCCAGTACTTC.

This chain uses TRBV3-1 with TRBJ2-1; 10 positions match TRBD2. The germline V gene has CDR1 LGHDT and CDR2 YNNKEL (reference sequence). The ends lost 4 bases at V and 6 bases at J; junction bases unmatched: 6. The CDR3 has 15 amino acids. The CDR3 region has the DNA TGTGCCAGCAGCCGAGCGGGAGGGCCCCTCAATGAGCAGTTCTTC. Its protein is CASSRAGGPLNEQFF.

The rearrangement joins TRBV28 to TRBJ1-1; maybe TRBD1 (6 bases). The CDR3 covers 14 residues. CDR1 and CDR2 (germline): MDHEN, SYDVKM. V was cut by 1 base and J by 4 bases, with 10 bases left in between. The CDR3 nucleotides are TGTGCCAGCAGTTTATCAGGGGCCGCCACTGAAGCTTTCTTT. Translated, it gives CASSLSGAATEAFF.

This chain links TRBV29-1 with TRBJ1-1; D is unclear. CDR3 length equals 13 residues. V lost 4 bases, J lost 5 bases, and 14 bases lay in between. The germline gives CDR1 SQVTM, CDR2 ANQGSEA. CDR3 sequence: CSVATSGWTEAFF. As DNA, the CDR3 is TGCAGCGTTGCGACATCGGGATGGACTGAAGCTTTCTTT.

J is TRBJ2-1 and V is TRBV4-1; 9 bases are shared with TRBD1. J lost 4 bases, V lost 5 bases, and 12 bases had no gene match. Germline CDR1 is MGHRA and CDR2 is YSYEKL. The length of the CDR3 is 17 residues. CDR3 amino acids: CASSTTGGIGAYNEQFF. The CDR3 region has the DNA TGCGCCAGCAGCACAACAGGGGGCATTGGTGCTTACAATGAGCAGTTCTTC.

The J gene is TRBJ2-2, the V gene TRBV10-2; 10 bases map to TRBD2. Trimming took 7 bases from V and 0 from J; bases not matched to a gene: 2. The germline V gene has CDR1 WSHSY and CDR2 SAAADI. The CDR3 extends over 15 amino acids. This chain's CDR3 is CASTAGGANTGELFF. CDR3 bases: TGCGCCAGCACAGCGGGAGGGGCGAACACCGGGGAGCTGTTTTTT.

The chain couples TRBV9 to TRBJ2-7; 8 nucleotides agree with TRBD1. Trimming took 0 bases from V and 6 from J; bases not matched to a gene: 11. This CDR3 spans 16 amino acids. Germline V gene lookup returns CDR1 SGDLS and CDR2 YYNGEE. The CDR3 is CASSVGWVGDRTEQYF. The CDR3 DNA reads as TGTGCCAGCAGCGTAGGTTGGGTGGGGGACAGGACCGAGCAGTACTTC.

The CDR3 DNA reads TGCGCCAGCAGCCAAGATGTACCGGATACGCAGTATTTT. Translating gives CASSQDVPDTQYF. The J gene is TRBJ2-3, the V gene TRBV4-1; D call uncertain. Trimming removed 0 bases from V and 6 bases from J, with 7 bases in between. CDR3 length equals 13 residues. Germline V lookup: CDR1 MGHRA, CDR2 YSYEKL.

This sequence joins TRBV15 and TRBJ2-7, with 11 positions matching TRBD2. The CDR3 has 14 residues. V lost 3 bases and J lost 8; bases outside the gene matches: 6. From germline, CDR1 is LNHNV and CDR2 YYDKDF (reference sequence). The CDR3 here is CATSSELAGVKQYF. DNA of the CDR3: TGTGCCACCAGCAGCGAACTAGCGGGAGTAAAGCAGTACTTC.

The J gene is TRBJ2-7, the V gene TRBV3-1; either TRBD1 or TRBD2 may supply D (5 bases each). This CDR3 spans 14 amino acids. V lost 1 base, J lost 4 bases, and 11 bases lay in between. The germline V gene has CDR1 LGHDT and CDR2 YNNKEL (reference sequence). CDR3 loop: CASSQGPGTYEQYF. The CDR3 DNA is TGTGCCAGCAGCCAAGGGCCAGGGACGTACGAGCAGTACTTC.

This clonotype has a single count. The J gene is TRBJ2-7, the V gene TRBV18; 9 bases map to TRBD1. V trimming: 3 bases; J trimming: 4 bases; junction bases outside the gene matches: 7. The CDR3 consists of 15 residues. CDR1 KGHSH and CDR2 LQKENI come from the germline V gene. CDR3 loop: CASSPEGTGRYEQYF. The CDR3 nucleotides are TGTGCCAGCTCACCGGAAGGGACAGGGAGATACGAGCAGTACTTC. The whole variable domain, remainder taken from reference TRBV18 and TRBJ2-7, is NAGVMQNPRHLVRRRGQEARLRCSPMKGHSHVYWYRQLPEEGLKFMVYLQKENIIDESGMPKERFSAEFPKEGPSILRIQQVVRGDSAAYFCASSPEGTGRYEQYFGPGTRLTVT.

The chain couples TRBV3-1 to TRBJ1-2; no reliable D call. The V end lost 5 bases, the J end lost 3 bases, and 16 bases lay between the germline ends. Germline CDR1 reads LGHDT; CDR2 reads YNNKEL (reference sequence). The CDR3 sequence is 15 residues long. CDR3 amino acids: CASSTHSRTDYGYTF. In nucleotides, the CDR3 is TGTGCCAGCAGCACTCACTCCCGGACGGACTATGGCTACACCTTC.

This rearrangement joins TRBV5-1 to TRBJ2-3, with 7 bases matching TRBD1. Unmatched junction bases numbered 7, after V lost 4 bases and J lost 2 bases. CDR3 length equals 15 residues. Germline-derived CDR1 and CDR2 are SGHRS and YFSETQ. CDR3 nucleotide sequence: TGCGCCAGCAGCCCCTCCGGGACAGACACAGATACGCAGTATTTT. The encoded protein is CASSPSGTDTDTQYF.

The rearrangement links TRBV11-2 to TRBJ2-1; D gene unclear. CDR3 size: 12 residues. CDR1 and CDR2 (germline): SGHAT, FQNNGV. V gave up 6 bases and J gave up 12 bases, with 15 bases separating them. The CDR3 DNA is TGTGCCAGCAGTCTGCTCCTGGGCGGGCAGTTCTTC. This sequence encodes CASSLLLGGQFF.

The V call is TRBV12-3 or TRBV12-4, the J call TRBJ1-5, with D perhaps TRBD1 (6 bases). The CDR3 is made up of 15 amino acids. Trimming stripped 2 bases from V and 2 bases from J, with 10 bases between. CDR3 in amino acids: CASSLTGFGNQPQHF. For the CDR3, the DNA is TGTGCCAGCAGTTTAACAGGGTTCGGCAATCAGCCCCAGCATTTT.

This clonotype was seen once. The chain uses TRBV30 and TRBJ2-7; D remains ambiguous. The V gene's germline CDR1 is GTSNPN and CDR2 SVGIG (reference sequence). The ends were cut back, 2 bases at V and 3 bases at J, with 11 bases in the middle. CDR3 length equals 13 residues. The CDR3: CAWSLQRNYEQYF. DNA for the CDR3: TGTGCCTGGAGTCTCCAGAGGAACTACGAGCAGTACTTC.

The V call is TRBV10-3, the J call TRBJ2-3, with a possible D match to TRBD1 (6 bases). Germline V gene lookup returns CDR1 ENHRY and CDR2 SYGVKD. V gave up 11 bases and J gave up 4 bases, with 13 bases separating them. The CDR3 is 12 residues long. The CDR3 coding sequence is TGTGCCGTTGGGGGACACGCAGATACGCAGTATTTT. It is translated as CAVGGHADTQYF.

This chain connects TRBV9 to TRBJ1-1; possibly TRBD1 for D (6 bases). This CDR3 region has 15 residues. From germline, CDR1 is SGDLS and CDR2 YYNGEE. The germline V and J ends were trimmed by 5 bases and 5 bases, with 19 bases remaining between them. The CDR3 nucleotides are TGTGCCAGCAGTCCCTCACAGGGTAGGTTGACTGAAGCTTTCTTT. Translated: CASSPSQGRLTEAFF.

CDR3 in amino acids: CASSLARAEDTQYF. In DNA, the CDR3 is TGCGCCAGCAGCTTGGCCCGGGCTGAAGATACGCAGTATTTT. This chain uses TRBV5-1 with TRBJ2-3; D gene uncertain. V dropped 0 bases and J dropped 5 bases, with 10 bases sitting between them. CDR3 length equals 14 residues. From germline, CDR1 is SGHRS and CDR2 YFSETQ.

The genes are TRBV7-9 and TRBJ2-1; 10 bases align to TRBD2. The ends lost 1 base at V and 12 bases at J; junction bases unmatched: 6. CDR3 size: 14 residues. Germline lookup yields CDR1 SEHNR and CDR2 FQNEAQ (reference sequence). The DNA for the CDR3 is TGTGCCAGCAGCTTAGGCCTAGCGGGAGAAGGGCAGTTCTTC. Translation gives CASSLGLAGEGQFF.

J is TRBJ2-3 and V is TRBV12-3 or TRBV12-4; D is unclear. CDR3 length equals 14 residues. V was shortened by 3 bases and J by 0 bases, with 7 bases between the two germline ends. This CDR3 is CASSLVHSTDTQYF. The CDR3 nucleotides are TGTGCCAGCAGTTTGGTCCACAGCACAGATACGCAGTATTTT.

The chain has TRBV19 and TRBJ2-4, with unresolved D. Per the germline V gene, CDR1 is LNHDA and CDR2 is SQIVND (reference sequence). V was pared by 4 bases and J by 7 bases, with 17 bases between. There are 15 residues in the CDR3. Here the CDR3 reads CASSKKPAIVNIQYF. Here the CDR3 DNA reads TGTGCCAGTAGTAAAAAACCGGCTATCGTTAACATTCAGTACTTC.

Of note for this clonotype: An end of the junction does not agree with germline; a read error may underlie this. V and J are TRBV12-3 or TRBV12-4 and TRBJ1-2; no clear D gene. This CDR3 comprises 14 residues. CDR3 sequence (DNA): TGCGCCAGCAGCGACCCTACCTCTAACTATGGCTACACCTTC. It specifies CASSDPTSNYGYTF.

The DNA for the CDR3 is TGTGCCCGGGGACAGGGCAACACAGATACGCAGTATTTT. Protein sequence: CARGQGNTDTQYF. V gene TRBV30 combines with J gene TRBJ2-3, with TRBD1 identical over 9 bases. Germline CDR1 is GTSNPN and CDR2 is SVGIG (reference sequence). This CDR3 region has 13 residues. V was clipped by 8 bases and J by 2 bases; unmatched bases: 5.

V usage is TRBV3-1 and J usage is TRBJ2-6; D gene ambiguous. This CDR3 has 16 amino acids. V was clipped by 4 bases and J by 2 bases, with 12 bases between them. Germline V gene data show CDR1 as LGHDT and CDR2 as YNNKEL (reference sequence). CDR3 DNA: TGTGCCAGCAGCCTCCGTGGCGGAACTGGGGCCAACGTCCTGACTTTC. It yields the protein CASSLRGGTGANVLTF.

The rearrangement links TRBV7-9 to TRBJ2-7; 8 bases are shared with TRBD1. The germline V gene has CDR1 SEHNR and CDR2 FQNEAQ (reference sequence). This CDR3 has 16 amino acids. Losses at the gene ends were 5 bases for V and 0 bases for J; bases not matched to a gene: 9. The CDR3 nucleotides are TGTGCCAGCAGCCTACAGGGGGTTAGTTACTCCTACGAGCAGTACTTC. It yields the protein CASSLQGVSYSYEQYF.

This clonotype was seen just once. This sequence joins TRBV5-1 and TRBJ1-2; 8 bases line up with TRBD1. Trimming cost V 5 bases and J 8 bases; bases outside gene matches: 5. The CDR3 is 12 residues long. Germline V gene lookup returns CDR1 SGHRS and CDR2 YFSETQ. Here the CDR3 reads CASRGTGGGYTF. The CDR3 DNA sequence: TGCGCCAGCAGGGGGACAGGCGGAGGCTACACCTTC. Using reference TRBV5-1 and TRBJ1-2 for the parts outside the CDR3, the full variable domain is KAGVTQTPRYLIKTRGQQVTLSCSPISGHRSVSWYQQTPGQGLQFLFEYFSETQRNKGNFPGRFSGRQFSNSRSEMNVSTLELGDSALYLCASRGTGGGYTFGSGTRLTVV.

The chain joins TRBV5-1 to TRBJ2-7; no firm D call. Trimming removed 6 bases from V and 7 bases from J, with 14 bases in between. Per germline, CDR1 SGHRS and CDR2 YFSETQ. CDR3 length: 12 amino acids. DNA of the CDR3: TGCGCCAGCACCAGGACCGGCCTGGAGCAGTACTTC. As protein: CASTRTGLEQYF.

V and J are TRBV29-1 and TRBJ2-2; TRBD2 might be the D (5 bases). The CDR3 contains 11 residues. V was cut by 8 bases and J by 7 bases, with 11 bases left in between. Germline assignment: CDR1 SQVTM and CDR2 ANQGSEA. CDR3 in amino acids: CSSGSDGELFF. The CDR3 DNA is TGCAGCTCGGGGAGTGACGGGGAGCTGTTTTTT.